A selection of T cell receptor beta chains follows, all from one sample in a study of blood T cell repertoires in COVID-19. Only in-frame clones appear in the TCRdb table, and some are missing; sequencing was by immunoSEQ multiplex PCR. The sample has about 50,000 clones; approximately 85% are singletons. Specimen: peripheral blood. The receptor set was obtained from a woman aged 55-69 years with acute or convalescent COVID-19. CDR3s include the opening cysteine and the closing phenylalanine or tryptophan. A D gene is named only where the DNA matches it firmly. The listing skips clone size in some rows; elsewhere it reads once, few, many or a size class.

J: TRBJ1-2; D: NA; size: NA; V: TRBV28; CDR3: CASSLSGVEGYTF; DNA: TGTGCCAGCAGTTTATCCGGGGTGGAGGGCTACACCTTC
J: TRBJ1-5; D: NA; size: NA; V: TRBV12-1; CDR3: CASSFAPGVGQPQHF; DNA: TGTGCCAGCAGCTTTGCGCCGGGGGTCGGTCAGCCCCAGCATTTT
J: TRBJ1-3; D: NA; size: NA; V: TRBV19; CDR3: CASTLGPGRNTIYF; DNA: TGTGCCAGTACCCTAGGGCCCGGGAGAAACACCATATATTTT
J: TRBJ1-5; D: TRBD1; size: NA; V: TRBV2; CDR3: CASRRDRGGQPQHF; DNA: TGTGCCAGCAGGAGGGACAGGGGAGGTCAGCCCCAGCATTTT
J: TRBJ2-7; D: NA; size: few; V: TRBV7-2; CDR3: CASSLAAGATYEQYF; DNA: TGTGCCAGCAGCTTAGCGGCGGGGGCGACCTACGAGCAGTACTTC
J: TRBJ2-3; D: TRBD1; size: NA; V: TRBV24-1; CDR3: CATSDPTSTGADTQYF; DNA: TGTGCCACCAGTGACCCGACGTCGACAGGGGCAGATACGCAGTATTTT
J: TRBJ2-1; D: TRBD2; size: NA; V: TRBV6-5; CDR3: CASSYFIAGGRNEQFF; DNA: TGTGCCAGCAGTTACTTCATAGCGGGGGGGCGGAATGAGCAGTTCTTC
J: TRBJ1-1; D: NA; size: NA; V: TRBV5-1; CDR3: CASSWKTGDVTEAFF; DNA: TGCGCCAGCAGCTGGAAGACAGGAGACGTCACTGAAGCTTTCTTT
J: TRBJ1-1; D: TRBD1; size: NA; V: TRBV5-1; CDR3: CASSFRQGASEAFF; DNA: TGCGCCAGCAGCTTCCGACAGGGGGCTTCTGAAGCTTTCTTT
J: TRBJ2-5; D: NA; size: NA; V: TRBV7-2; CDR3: CASSLAERPETQYF; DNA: TGTGCCAGCAGCTTAGCGGAGCGCCCAGAGACCCAGTACTTC
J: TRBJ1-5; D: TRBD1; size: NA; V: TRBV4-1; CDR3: CASSPAQGTNQPQHF; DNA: TGCGCCAGCAGTCCAGCACAGGGGACCAATCAGCCCCAGCATTTT
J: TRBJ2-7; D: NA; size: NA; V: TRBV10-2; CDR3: CASSETGAEQYF; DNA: TGCGCCAGCAGTGAGACGGGAGCCGAGCAGTACTTC
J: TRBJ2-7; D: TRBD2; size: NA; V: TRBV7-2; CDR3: CASSQIQLAGEYEQYF; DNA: TGTGCCAGCAGCCAAATTCAACTAGCGGGAGAATACGAGCAGTACTTC
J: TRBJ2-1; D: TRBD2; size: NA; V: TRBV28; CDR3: CASSLDSGDYNEQFF; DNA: TGTGCCAGCAGTTTAGATAGCGGGGATTATAATGAGCAGTTCTTC
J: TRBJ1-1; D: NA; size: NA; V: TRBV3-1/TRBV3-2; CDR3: CASSQLSRENTEAFF; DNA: TGTGCCAGCAGCCAATTGTCACGGGAGAACACTGAAGCTTTCTTT
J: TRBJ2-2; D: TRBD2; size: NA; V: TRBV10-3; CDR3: CAIRASGTGELFF; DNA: TGTGCCATAAGGGCTAGCGGTACCGGGGAGCTGTTTTTT
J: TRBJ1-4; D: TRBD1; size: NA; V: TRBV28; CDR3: CASSWTGAHPNEKLFF; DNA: TGTGCCAGCAGTTGGACAGGGGCACATCCTAATGAAAAACTGTTTTTT
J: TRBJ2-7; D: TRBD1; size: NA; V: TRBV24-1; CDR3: CATSEGPGQGVYEQYF; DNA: TGTGCCACCAGTGAGGGACCGGGACAGGGGGTTTACGAGCAGTACTTC
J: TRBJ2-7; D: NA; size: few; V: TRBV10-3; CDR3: CAIAHDSYEQYF; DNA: TGTGCCATCGCACATGACTCCTACGAGCAGTACTTC
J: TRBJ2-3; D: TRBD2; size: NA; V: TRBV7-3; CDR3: CASSPGVLAGEDTQYF; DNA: TGTGCCAGCAGCCCCGGTGTACTAGCGGGAGAAGATACGCAGTATTTT
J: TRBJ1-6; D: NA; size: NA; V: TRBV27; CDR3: CASTYDRGTRSPLHF; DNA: TGTGCCAGCACCTATGATAGGGGTACTCGTTCACCCCTCCACTTT
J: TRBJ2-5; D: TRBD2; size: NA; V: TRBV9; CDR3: CASSSSGPYQETQYF; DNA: TGTGCCAGCAGCTCTAGCGGGCCGTACCAAGAGACCCAGTACTTC
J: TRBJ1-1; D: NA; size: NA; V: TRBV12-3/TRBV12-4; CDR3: CASSTGWTEAFF; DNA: TGTGCCAGCAGTACGGGGTGGACTGAAGCTTTCTTT
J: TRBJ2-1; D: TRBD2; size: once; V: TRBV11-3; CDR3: CASSSTSGSYNEQFF; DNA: TGTGCCAGCAGCTCCACTAGCGGGAGTTACAATGAGCAGTTCTTC
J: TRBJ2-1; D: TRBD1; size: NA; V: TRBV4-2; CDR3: CASSQEGQGARNEQFF; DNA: TGTGCCAGCAGCCAAGAGGGACAGGGGGCGCGGAATGAGCAGTTCTTC
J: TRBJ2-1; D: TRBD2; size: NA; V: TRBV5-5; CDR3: CASSNATSGQSYNEQFF; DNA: TGTGCCAGCAGCAATGCGACTAGCGGCCAATCCTACAATGAGCAGTTCTTC
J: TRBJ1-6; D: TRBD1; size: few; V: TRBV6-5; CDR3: CASKLGQGGSPLHF; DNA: TGTGCCAGCAAATTGGGACAGGGTGGCTCACCCCTCCACTTT
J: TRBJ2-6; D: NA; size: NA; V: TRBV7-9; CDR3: CASSFSSSGANVLTF; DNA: TGTGCCAGCAGCTTCTCCAGCTCTGGGGCCAACGTCCTGACTTTC
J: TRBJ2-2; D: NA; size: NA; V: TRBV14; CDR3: CASSQVTRGTGELFF; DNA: TGTGCCAGCAGCCAAGTGACCAGGGGCACCGGGGAGCTGTTTTTT
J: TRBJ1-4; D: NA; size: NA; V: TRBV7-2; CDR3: CASSWSGLSNEKLFF; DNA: TGTGCCAGCAGCTGGTCAGGTCTGTCTAATGAAAAACTGTTTTTT
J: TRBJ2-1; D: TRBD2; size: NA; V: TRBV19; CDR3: CASSMQAGGLNEQFF; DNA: TGTGCCAGTAGTATGCAAGCGGGAGGGCTGAATGAGCAGTTCTTC
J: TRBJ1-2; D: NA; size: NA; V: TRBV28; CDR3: CASSRLDSQGGYTF; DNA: TGTGCCAGCAGCCGACTCGACAGCCAGGGTGGCTACACCTTC
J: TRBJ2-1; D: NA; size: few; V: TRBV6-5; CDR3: CASSYGASVRNEQFF; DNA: TGTGCCAGCAGTTACGGGGCTAGCGTTCGGAATGAGCAGTTCTTC
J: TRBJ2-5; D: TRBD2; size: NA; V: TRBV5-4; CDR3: CASSTGTSGIETQYF; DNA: TGTGCCAGCAGCACCGGGACTAGCGGAATAGAGACCCAGTACTTC
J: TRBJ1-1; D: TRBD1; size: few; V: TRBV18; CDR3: CASSPRDSFSTEAFF; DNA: TGTGCCAGCTCACCAAGGGACAGTTTCTCTACTGAAGCTTTCTTT
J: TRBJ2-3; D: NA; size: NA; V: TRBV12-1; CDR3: CASSFQAGDSTDTQYF; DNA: TGTGCCAGCAGCTTTCAAGCGGGGGACAGCACAGATACGCAGTATTTT
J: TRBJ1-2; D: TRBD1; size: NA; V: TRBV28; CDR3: CASSFQGQGASSYGYTF; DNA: TGTGCCAGCAGTTTCCAGGGACAGGGGGCAAGTTCCTATGGCTACACCTTC
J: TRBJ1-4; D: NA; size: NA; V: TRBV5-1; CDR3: CASSLEGDGWEKLFF; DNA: TGCGCCAGCAGCTTGGAGGGGGACGGATGGGAAAAACTGTTTTTT
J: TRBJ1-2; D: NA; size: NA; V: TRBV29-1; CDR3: CSGGGGTLYGYTF; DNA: TGCAGCGGCGGGGGGGGGACCCTTTATGGCTACACCTTC
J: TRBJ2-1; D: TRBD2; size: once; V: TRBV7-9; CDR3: CASSLRAGGNNEQFF; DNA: TGTGCCAGCAGCTTACGAGCGGGAGGGAATAATGAGCAGTTCTTC
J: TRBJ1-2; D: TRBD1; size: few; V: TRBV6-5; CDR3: CASSYRGTDYGYTF; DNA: TGTGCCAGCAGTTATCGTGGGACAGACTATGGCTACACCTTC
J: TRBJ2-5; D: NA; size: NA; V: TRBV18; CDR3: CASSYTQGETQYF; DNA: TGTGCCAGCTCCTACACCCAGGGAGAGACCCAGTACTTC
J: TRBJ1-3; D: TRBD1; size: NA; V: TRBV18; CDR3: CASSPLRTGGVNTIYF; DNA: TGTGCCAGCTCACCTCTAAGGACAGGGGGCGTAAACACCATATATTTT
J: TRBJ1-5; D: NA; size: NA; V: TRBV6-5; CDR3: CAGVNRRHSNQPQHF; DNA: TGTGCCGGAGTAAACAGGAGACATAGCAATCAGCCCCAGCATTTT
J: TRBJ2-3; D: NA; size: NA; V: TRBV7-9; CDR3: CASSLAGRGASTDTQYF; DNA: TGTGCCAGCAGCTTAGCGGGTCGGGGGGCGAGCACAGATACGCAGTATTTT